A selection of T cell receptor beta chains follows, all from one sample in a study of response to subunit inactivated influenza vaccine. MiXCR, run by TCRdb on the RT-PCR reads, gives a single entry per CDR3 protein. In the table there are 650,000 to 700,000 distinct CDR3 sequences, less than 20% of which are singletons. The sequencing used PBMCs from blood, collected 12 days after vaccination. The receptor source for this set is a man aged 45 to 65 who received an inactivated influenza vaccine. CDR3s include the opening cysteine and the closing phenylalanine or tryptophan. The D gene is left open where the match is weak. Clone size, where shown, is once, few, many, or a class for clones that have expanded.

d_gene: .
j_gene: TRBJ2-3
len: 13
v_gene: TRBV6-2/TRBV6-3
abundance: few
CDR3aa: CASTLRRIDTQYF
CDR3nt: TGTGCCAGCACCCTGCGGCGTATTGATACGCAGTATTTT

d_gene: .
j_gene: TRBJ2-2
len: 15
v_gene: TRBV27
abundance: .
CDR3aa: CASSSIAGGTGELFF
CDR3nt: TGTGCCAGCAGTTCGATAGCTGGTGGCACCGGGGAGCTGTTTTTT

d_gene: TRBD1
j_gene: TRBJ1-2
len: 15
v_gene: TRBV7-2
abundance: .
CDR3aa: CASSLDRGFNYGYTF
CDR3nt: TGTGCCAGCAGCCTGGACAGGGGATTTAACTATGGCTACACCTTC

d_gene: .
j_gene: TRBJ2-5
len: 13
v_gene: TRBV20-1
abundance: .
CDR3aa: CSAKRTVRGTQYF
CDR3nt: TGCAGTGCGAAGCGGACAGTCCGAGGGACCCAGTACTTC

d_gene: .
j_gene: TRBJ2-7
len: 13
v_gene: TRBV29-1
abundance: .
CDR3aa: CSVEGASGAEQYF
CDR3nt: TGCAGCGTTGAAGGGGCCAGTGGCGCCGAGCAGTACTTC

d_gene: TRBD1
j_gene: TRBJ2-5
len: 16
v_gene: TRBV7-9
abundance: many
CDR3aa: CASSPDWGTGQETQYF
CDR3nt: TGTGCCAGCAGCCCCGATTGGGGGACAGGACAAGAGACCCAGTACTTC

d_gene: .
j_gene: TRBJ1-2
len: 12
v_gene: TRBV30
abundance: .
CDR3aa: CAWSGANYGYTF
CDR3nt: TGTGCCTGGTCAGGGGCTAACTATGGCTACACCTTC

d_gene: TRBD2
j_gene: TRBJ2-3
len: 14
v_gene: TRBV2
abundance: few
CDR3aa: CASTKLAGADTQYF
CDR3nt: TGTGCCAGCACTAAACTAGCGGGAGCAGATACGCAGTATTTT

d_gene: .
j_gene: TRBJ2-5
len: 14
v_gene: TRBV4-3
abundance: few
CDR3aa: CASSQDYGGETQYF
CDR3nt: TGCGCCAGCAGCCAAGATTATGGGGGAGAGACCCAGTACTTC

d_gene: .
j_gene: TRBJ2-7
len: 13
v_gene: TRBV5-1
abundance: .
CDR3aa: CASSLGQQYEQYF
CDR3nt: TGCGCCAGCAGCCTCGGACAGCAATACGAGCAGTACTTC

d_gene: .
j_gene: TRBJ1-1
len: 13
v_gene: TRBV25-1
abundance: .
CDR3aa: CASTRGFNTEAFF
CDR3nt: TGTGCCAGCACCCGTGGATTTAACACTGAAGCTTTCTTT

d_gene: .
j_gene: TRBJ2-2
len: 16
v_gene: TRBV28
abundance: .
CDR3aa: CASSPRWLKHTGELFF
CDR3nt: TGTGCCAGCAGCCCAAGGTGGCTAAAACACACCGGGGAGCTGTTTTTT

d_gene: .
j_gene: TRBJ2-1
len: 15
v_gene: TRBV12-3/TRBV12-4
abundance: many
CDR3aa: CASSLHGEPYNEQFF
CDR3nt: TGTGCCAGCAGTTTGCACGGGGAACCCTACAATGAGCAGTTCTTC

d_gene: TRBD1
j_gene: TRBJ2-5
len: 16
v_gene: TRBV12-3/TRBV12-4
abundance: few
CDR3aa: CASSLPGGDPQGTQYF
CDR3nt: TGTGCCAGCAGTTTACCAGGGGGCGATCCGCAAGGAACCCAGTACTTC

d_gene: TRBD1
j_gene: TRBJ2-2
len: 15
v_gene: TRBV10-3
abundance: .
CDR3aa: CAISGQGVNTGELFF
CDR3nt: TGTGCCATCAGTGGCCAGGGGGTAAACACCGGGGAGCTGTTTTTT